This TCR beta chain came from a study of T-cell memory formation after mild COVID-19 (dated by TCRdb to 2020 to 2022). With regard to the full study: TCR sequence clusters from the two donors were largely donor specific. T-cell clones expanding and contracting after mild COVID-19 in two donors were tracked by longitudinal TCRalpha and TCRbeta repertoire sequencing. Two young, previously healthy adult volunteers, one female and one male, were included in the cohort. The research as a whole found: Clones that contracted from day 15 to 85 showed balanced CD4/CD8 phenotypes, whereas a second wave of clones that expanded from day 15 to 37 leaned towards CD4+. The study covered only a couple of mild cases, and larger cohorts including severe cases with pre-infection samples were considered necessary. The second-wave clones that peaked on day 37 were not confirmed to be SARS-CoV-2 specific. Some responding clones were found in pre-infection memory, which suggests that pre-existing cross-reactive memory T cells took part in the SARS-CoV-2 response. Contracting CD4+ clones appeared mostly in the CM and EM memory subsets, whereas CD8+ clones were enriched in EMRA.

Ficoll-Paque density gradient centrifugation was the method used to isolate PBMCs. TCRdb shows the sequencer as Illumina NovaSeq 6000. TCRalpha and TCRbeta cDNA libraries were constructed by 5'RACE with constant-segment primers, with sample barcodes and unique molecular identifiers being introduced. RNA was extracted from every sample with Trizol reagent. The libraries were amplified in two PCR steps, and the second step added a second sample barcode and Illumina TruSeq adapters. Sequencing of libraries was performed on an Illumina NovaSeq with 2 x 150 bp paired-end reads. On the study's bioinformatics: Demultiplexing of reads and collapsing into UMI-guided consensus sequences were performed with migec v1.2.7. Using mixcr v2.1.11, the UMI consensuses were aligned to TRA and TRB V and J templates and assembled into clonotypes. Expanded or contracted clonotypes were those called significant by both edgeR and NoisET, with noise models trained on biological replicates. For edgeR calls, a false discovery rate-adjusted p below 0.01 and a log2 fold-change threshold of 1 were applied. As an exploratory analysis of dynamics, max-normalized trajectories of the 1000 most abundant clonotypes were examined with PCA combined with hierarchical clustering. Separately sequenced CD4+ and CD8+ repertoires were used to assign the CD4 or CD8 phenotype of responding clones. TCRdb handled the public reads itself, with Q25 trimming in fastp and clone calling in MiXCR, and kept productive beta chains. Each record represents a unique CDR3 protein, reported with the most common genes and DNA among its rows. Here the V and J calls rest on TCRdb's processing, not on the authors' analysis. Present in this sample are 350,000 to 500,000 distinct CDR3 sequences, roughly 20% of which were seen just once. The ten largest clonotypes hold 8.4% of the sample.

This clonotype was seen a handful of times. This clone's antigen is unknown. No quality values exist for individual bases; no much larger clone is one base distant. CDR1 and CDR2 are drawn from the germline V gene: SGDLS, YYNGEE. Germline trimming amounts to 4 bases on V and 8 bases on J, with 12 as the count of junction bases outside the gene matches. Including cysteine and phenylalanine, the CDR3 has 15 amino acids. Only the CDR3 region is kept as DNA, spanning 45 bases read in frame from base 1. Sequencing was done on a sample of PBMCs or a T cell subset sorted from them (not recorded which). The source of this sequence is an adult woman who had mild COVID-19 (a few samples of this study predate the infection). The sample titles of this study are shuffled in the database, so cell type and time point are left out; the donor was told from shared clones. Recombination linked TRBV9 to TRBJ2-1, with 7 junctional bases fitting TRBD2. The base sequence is TGTGCCAGCAGCTTTCACGGCGGGGAGGGCGATGAGCAGTTCTTC. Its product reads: CASSFHGGEGDEQFF.